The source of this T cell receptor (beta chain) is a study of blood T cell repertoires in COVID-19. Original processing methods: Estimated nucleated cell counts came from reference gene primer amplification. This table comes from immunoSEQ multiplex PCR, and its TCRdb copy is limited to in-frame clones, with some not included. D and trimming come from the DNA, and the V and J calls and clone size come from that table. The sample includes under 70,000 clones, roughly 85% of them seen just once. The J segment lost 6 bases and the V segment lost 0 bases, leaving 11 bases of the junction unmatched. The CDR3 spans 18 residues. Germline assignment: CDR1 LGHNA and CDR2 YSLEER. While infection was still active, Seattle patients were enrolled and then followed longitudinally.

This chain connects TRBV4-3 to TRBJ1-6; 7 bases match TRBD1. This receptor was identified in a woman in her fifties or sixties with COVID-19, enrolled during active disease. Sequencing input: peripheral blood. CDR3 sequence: CASSQDPPLTGSNSPLHF. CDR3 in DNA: TGCGCCAGCAGCCAAGATCCCCCCCTGACAGGGTCTAATTCACCCCTCCACTTT.